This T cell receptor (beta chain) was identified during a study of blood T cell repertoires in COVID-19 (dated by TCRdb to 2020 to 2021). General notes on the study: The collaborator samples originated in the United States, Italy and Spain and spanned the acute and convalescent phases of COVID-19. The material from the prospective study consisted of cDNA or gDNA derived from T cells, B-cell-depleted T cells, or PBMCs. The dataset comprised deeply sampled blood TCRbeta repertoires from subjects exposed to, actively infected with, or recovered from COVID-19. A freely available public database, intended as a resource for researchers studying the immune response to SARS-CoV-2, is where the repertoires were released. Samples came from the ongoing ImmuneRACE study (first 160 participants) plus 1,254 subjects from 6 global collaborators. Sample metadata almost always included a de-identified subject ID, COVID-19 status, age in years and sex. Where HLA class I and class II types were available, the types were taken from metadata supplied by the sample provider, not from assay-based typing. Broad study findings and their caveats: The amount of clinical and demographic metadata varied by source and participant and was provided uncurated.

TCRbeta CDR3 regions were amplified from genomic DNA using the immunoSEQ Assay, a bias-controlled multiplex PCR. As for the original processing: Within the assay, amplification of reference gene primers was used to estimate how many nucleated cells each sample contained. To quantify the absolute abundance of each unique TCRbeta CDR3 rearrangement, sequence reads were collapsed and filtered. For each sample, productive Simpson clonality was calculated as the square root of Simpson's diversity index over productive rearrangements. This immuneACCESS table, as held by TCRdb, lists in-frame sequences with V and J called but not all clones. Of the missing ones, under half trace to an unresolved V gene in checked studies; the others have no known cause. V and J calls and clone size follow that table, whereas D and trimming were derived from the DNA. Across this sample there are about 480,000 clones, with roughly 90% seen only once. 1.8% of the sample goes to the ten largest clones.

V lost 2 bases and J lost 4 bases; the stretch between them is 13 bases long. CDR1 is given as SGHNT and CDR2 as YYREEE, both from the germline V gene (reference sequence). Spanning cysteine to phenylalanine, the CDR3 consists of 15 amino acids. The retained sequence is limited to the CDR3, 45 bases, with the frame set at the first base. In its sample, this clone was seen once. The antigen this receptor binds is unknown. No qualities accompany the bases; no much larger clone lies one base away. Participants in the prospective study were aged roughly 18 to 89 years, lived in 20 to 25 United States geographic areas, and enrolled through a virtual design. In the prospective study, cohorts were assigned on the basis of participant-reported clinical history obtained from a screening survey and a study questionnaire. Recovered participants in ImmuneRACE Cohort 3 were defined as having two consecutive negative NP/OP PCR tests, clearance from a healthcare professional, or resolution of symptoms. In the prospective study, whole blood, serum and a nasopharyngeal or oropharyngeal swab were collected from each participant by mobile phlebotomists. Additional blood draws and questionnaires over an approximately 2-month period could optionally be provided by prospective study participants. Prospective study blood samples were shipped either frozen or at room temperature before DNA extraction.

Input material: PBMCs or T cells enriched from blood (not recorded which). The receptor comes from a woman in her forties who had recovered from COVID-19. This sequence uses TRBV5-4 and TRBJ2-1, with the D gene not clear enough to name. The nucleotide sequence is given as TGTGCCAGCAGCTTTCCCCATAACGGTTACAATGAGCAGTTCTTC. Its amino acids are CASSFPHNGYNEQFF.